The clone carrying this T cell receptor (beta chain) was recorded once. This entry belongs to a study of blood T cell repertoires in COVID-19. In the study overall: Acute-phase and convalescent COVID-19 samples originated in the United States, Italy and Spain. T cells, B-cell-depleted T cells, or PBMCs provided the cDNA or gDNA that served as material.

The CDR3 covers 13 residues. The V end was cut by 8 bases, the J end by 1 base, with 6 bases between. CDR1 and CDR2 (germline): MNHEY, SVGAGI. This table comes from immunoSEQ multiplex PCR, and its TCRdb copy is limited to in-frame clones, with some not included. The sample has about 150,000 clones; around 87% are singletons. This clonotype was sampled from an older woman with active or convalescent COVID-19. The chain has TRBV6-5 and TRBJ1-6; no reliable D call. The sequenced sample was peripheral blood. The CDR3 region has the DNA TGTGCCAGCGGTCGGTCCTATAATTCACCCCTCCACTTT. Translation: CASGRSYNSPLHF.